The clone carrying this TCR beta chain has at least ten counts. TCRbeta library preparation incorporated unique molecular identifiers. TCRdb independently ran MiXCR on the PCR reads; one entry per CDR3 protein. This table holds about 300,000 distinct CDR3 sequences, over 9% found once. V was clipped by 0 bases and J by 3 bases, with 3 bases between them. Germline CDR1 is LGHNA and CDR2 is YSLEER. The length of the CDR3 is 13 residues. This entry is derived from a study of T-cell reconstitution after alpha-beta-depleted transplantation in children. The chain joins TRBV4-3 to TRBJ2-1; D gene ambiguous. The specimen comprised PBMCs, sampled before TCRalphabeta/CD19-depleted stem cell transplant. This sequence was found in a boy in the first two years of life with acute myeloid leukemia, due to receive a stem cell transplant. CDR3 coding DNA: TGCGCCAGCAGCCAAGACGACTACAATGAGCAGTTCTTC. Its translation: CASSQDDYNEQFF.